This TCR beta chain was sequenced in a study of T cell changes during pregnancy in multiple sclerosis. The assay was immunoSEQ multiplex PCR, and TCRdb's table has in-frame clones only and misses some. The table includes roughly 85,000 clones, about 89% detected once. CDR1 SGHTA and CDR2 FQGNSA come from the germline V gene. The CDR3 runs to 14 residues. Trimming at V came to 4 bases and at J to 5 bases, leaving 5 bases not matched to a gene. The receptor comes from a female donor with multiple sclerosis, enrolled in a pregnancy study. The chain uses TRBV7-2 and TRBJ2-1; 7 nucleotides match TRBD1. Here the sequenced sample was peripheral blood, taken in the first trimester of pregnancy. CDR3 DNA sequence: TGTGCCAGCAGCTGGGTTACAGGGGACAATGAGCAGTTCTTC. It codes for CASSWVTGDNEQFF.